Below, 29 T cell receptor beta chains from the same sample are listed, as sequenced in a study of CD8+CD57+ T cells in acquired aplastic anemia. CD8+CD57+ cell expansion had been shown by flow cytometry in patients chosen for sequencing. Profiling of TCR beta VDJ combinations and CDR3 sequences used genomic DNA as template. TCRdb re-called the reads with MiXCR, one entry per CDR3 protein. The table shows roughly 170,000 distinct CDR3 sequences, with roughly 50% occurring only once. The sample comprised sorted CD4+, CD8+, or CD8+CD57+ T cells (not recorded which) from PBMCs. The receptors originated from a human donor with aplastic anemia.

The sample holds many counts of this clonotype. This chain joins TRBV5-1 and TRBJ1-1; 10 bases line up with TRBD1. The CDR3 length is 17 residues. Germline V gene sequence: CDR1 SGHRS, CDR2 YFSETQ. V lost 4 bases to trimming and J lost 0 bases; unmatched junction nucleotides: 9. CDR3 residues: CASSLTTGGGLNTEAFF. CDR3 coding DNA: TGCGCCAGCAGCCTAACGACAGGGGGCGGCCTGAACACTGAAGCTTTCTTT.

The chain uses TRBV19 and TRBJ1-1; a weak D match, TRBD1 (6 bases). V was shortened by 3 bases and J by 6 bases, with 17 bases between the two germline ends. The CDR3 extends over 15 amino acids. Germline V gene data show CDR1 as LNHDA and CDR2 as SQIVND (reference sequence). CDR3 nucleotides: TGTGCCAGTAGTATTCTCACAGGGAGGGGGTCTGAAGCTTTCTTT. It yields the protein CASSILTGRGSEAFF.

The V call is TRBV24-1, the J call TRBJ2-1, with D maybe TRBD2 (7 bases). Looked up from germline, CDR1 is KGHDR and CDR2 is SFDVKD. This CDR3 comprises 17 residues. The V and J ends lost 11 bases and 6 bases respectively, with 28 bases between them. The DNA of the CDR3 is TGTGCCAGCTCACCTCGCGGGGGCGCAAGTAAGGTCAATGAGCAGTTCTTC. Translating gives CASSPRGGASKVNEQFF.

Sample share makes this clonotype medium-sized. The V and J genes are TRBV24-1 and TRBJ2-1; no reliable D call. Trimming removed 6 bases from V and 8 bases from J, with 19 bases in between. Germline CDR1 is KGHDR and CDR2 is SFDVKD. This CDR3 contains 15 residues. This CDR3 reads CATSYQTLTADEQFF. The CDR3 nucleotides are TGTGCCACCAGTTACCAAACACTAACGGCGGATGAGCAGTTCTTC.

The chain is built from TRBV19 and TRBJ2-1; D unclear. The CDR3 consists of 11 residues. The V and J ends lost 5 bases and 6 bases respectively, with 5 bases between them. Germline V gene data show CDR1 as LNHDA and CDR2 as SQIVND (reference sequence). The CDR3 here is CASSPGNEQFF. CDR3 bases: TGTGCCAGTAGTCCCGGCAATGAGCAGTTCTTC.

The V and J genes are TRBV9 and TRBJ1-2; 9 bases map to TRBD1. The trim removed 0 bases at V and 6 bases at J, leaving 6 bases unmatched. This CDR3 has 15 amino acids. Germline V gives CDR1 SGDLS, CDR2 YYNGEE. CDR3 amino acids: CASSVGQGEFDGYTF. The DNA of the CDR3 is TGTGCCAGCAGCGTAGGACAGGGGGAATTCGATGGCTACACCTTC.

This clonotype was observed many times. The CDR3 DNA follows: TGTGCCAGCAGCCCAGCAAGGAGGGGGAACACTGAAGCTTTCTTT. Translation gives CASSPARRGNTEAFF. This chain links TRBV7-9 with TRBJ1-1; D may be TRBD1 (5 bases). CDR1 is SEHNR, CDR2 FQNEAQ, per germline (reference sequence). V lost 5 bases to trimming and J lost 1 base, with 14 bases between them. The CDR3 contains 15 residues.

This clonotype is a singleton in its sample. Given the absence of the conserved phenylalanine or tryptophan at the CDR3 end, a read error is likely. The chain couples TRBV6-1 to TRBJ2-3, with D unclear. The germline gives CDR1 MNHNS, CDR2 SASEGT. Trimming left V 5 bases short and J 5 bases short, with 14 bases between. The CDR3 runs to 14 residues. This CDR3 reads CASSLALIGDTQYL. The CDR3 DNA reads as TGTGCCAGCAGTCTCGCCCTTATAGGAGATACGCAGTATTTG.

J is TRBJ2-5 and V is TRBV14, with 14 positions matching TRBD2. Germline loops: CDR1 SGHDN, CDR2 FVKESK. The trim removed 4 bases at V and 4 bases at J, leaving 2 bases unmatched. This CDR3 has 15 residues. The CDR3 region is CASSPGLAGVETQYF. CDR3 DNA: TGTGCCAGCAGCCCGGGACTAGCGGGAGTAGAGACCCAGTACTTC.

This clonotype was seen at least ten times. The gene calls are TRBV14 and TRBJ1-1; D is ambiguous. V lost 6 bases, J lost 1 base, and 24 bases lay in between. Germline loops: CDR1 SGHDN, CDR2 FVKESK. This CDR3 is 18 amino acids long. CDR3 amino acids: CASSPIRSATRGNTEAFF. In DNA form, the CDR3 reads TGTGCCAGCAGTCCCATCAGGTCGGCCACTCGGGGGAACACTGAAGCTTTCTTT. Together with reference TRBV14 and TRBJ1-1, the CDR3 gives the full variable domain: EAGVTQFPSHSVIEKGQTVTLRCDPISGHDNLYWYRRVMGKEIKFLLHFVKESKQDESGMPNNRFLAERTGGTYSTLKVQPAELEDSGVYFCASSPIRSATRGNTEAFFGQGTRLTVV.

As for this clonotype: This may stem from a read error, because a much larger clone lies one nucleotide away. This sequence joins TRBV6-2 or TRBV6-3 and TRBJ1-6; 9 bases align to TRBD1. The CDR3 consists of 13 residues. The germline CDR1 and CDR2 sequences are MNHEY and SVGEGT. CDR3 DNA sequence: TGTGCCACCGACAGGGGGAATAATCCACCCCTCCACTTT. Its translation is CATDRGNNPPLHF.

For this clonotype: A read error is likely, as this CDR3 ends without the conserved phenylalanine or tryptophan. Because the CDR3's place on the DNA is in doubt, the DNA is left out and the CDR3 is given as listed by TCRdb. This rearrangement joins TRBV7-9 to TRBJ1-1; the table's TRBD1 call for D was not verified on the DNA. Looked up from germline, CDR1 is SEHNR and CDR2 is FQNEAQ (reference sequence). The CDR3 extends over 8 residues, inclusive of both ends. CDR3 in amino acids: CAGHDSYS.

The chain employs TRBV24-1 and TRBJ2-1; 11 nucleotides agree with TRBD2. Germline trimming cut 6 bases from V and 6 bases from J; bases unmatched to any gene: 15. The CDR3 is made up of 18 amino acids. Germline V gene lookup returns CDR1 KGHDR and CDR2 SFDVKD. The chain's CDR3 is CATSPGLAGGRRSNEQFF. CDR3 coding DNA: TGTGCCACCAGTCCTGGCCTAGCGGGGGGCCGCCGGAGCAATGAGCAGTTCTTC.

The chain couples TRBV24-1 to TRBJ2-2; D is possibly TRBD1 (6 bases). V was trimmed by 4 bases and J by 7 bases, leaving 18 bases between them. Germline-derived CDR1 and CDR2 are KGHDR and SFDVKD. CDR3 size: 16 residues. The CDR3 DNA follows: TGTGCCACCAGTGACCGTACGGGACAAAGGCACGGGGAGCTGTTTTTT. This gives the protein CATSDRTGQRHGELFF.

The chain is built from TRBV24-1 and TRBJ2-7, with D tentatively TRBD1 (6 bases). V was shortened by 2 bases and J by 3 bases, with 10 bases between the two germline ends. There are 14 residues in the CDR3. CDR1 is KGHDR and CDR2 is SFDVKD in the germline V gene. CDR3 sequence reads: CATSDSDSHYEQYF. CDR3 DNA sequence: TGTGCCACCAGTGATTCGGACAGTCACTACGAGCAGTACTTC.

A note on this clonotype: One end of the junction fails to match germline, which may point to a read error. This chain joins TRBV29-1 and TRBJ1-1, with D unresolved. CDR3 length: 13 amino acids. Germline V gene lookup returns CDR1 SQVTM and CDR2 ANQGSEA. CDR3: CASSLGGEAEAFF. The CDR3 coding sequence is TGTGCCAGCAGCTTAGGCGGGGAAGCTGAAGCTTTCTTT.

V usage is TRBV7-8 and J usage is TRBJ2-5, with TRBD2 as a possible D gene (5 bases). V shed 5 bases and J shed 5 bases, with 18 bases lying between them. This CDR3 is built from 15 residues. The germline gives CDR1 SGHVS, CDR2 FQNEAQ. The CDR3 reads CASSPSDSPAETQYF. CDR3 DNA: TGTGCCAGCAGCCCGTCGGACTCCCCGGCGGAGACCCAGTACTTC.

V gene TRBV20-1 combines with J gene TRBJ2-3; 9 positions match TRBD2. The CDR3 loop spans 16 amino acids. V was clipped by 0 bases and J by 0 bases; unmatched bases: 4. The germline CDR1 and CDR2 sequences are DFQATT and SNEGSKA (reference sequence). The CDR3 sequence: CSARDTLAGSTDTQYF. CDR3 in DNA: TGCAGTGCTAGAGATACCCTAGCGGGAAGCACAGATACGCAGTATTTT.

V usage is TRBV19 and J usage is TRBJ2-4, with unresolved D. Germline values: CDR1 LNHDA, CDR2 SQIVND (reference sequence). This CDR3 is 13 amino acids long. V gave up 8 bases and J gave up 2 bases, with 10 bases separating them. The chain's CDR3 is CASSMGSKNIQYF. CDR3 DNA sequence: TGTGCCAGTTCCATGGGGTCCAAAAACATTCAGTACTTC.

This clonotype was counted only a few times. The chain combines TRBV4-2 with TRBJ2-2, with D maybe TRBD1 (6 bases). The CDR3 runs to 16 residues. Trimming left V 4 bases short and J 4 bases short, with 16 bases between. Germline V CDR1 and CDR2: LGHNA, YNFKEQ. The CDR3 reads CASSPGGRRTTGELFF. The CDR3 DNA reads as TGTGCCAGCAGCCCTGGGGGCAGGCGAACCACCGGGGAGCTGTTTTTT.

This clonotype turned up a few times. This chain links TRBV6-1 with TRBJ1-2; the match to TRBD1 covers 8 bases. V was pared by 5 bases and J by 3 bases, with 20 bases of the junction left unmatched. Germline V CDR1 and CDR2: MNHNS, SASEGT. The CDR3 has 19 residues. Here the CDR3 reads CASSQQATGAIRYDYGYTF. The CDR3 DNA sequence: TGTGCCAGCAGTCAACAGGCGACAGGGGCTATTCGATATGACTATGGCTACACCTTC.

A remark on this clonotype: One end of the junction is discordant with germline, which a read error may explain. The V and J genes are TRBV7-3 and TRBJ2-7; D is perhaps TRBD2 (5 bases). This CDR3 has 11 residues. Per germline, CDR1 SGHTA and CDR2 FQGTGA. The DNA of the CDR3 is TGTGCCAGCAGCATAACGGGGGAGCAGTACTTC. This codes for CASSITGEQYF.

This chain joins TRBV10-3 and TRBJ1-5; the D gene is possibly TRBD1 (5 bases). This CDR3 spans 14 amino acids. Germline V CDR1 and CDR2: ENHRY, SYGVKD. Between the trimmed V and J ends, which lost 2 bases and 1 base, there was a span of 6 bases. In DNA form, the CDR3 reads TGTGCCATCAGTGAGGGGGGAAGCAATCAGCCCCAGCATTTT. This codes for CAISEGGSNQPQHF.

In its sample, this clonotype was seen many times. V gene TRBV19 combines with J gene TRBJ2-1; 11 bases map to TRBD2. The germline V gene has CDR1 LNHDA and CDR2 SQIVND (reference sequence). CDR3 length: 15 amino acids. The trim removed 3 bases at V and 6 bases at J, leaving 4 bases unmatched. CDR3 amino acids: CASSMASGGFNEQFF. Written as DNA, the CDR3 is TGTGCCAGTAGTATGGCTAGCGGGGGGTTCAATGAGCAGTTCTTC.

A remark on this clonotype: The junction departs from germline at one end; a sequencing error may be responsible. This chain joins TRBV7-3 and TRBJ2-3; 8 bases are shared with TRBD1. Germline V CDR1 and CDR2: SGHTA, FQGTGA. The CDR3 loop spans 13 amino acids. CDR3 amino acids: CATSLDRADTQYF. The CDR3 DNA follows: TGTGCCACCAGCCTGGACAGGGCCGATACGCAGTATTTT.

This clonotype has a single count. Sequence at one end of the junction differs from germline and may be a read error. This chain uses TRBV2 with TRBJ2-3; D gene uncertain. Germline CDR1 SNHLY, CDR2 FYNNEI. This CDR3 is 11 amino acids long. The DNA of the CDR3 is TGTGCCAGCATGGACGTTTTCCCCCCCCGATTT. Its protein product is CASMDVFPPRF. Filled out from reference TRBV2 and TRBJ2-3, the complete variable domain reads EPEVTQTPSHQVTQMGQEVILRCVPISNHLYFYWYRQILGQKVEFLVSFYNNEISEKSEIFDDQFSVERPDGSNFTLKIRSTKLEDSAMYFCASMDVFPPRFGPGTRLTVL.

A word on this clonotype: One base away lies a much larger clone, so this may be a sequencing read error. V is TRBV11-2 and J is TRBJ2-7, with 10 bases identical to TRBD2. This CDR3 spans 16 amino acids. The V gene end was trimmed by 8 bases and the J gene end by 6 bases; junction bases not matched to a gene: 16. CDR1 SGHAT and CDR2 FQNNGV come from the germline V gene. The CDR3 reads CASGTPGSGGAGEQYF. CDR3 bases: TGTGCCAGCGGCACCCCGGGAAGCGGGGGGGCGGGCGAGCAGTACTTC.

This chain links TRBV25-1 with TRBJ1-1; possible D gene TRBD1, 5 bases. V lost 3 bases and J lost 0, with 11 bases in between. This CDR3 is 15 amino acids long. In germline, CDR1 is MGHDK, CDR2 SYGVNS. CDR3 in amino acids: CASSELGTLNTEAFF. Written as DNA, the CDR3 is TGTGCCAGCAGTGAGCTGGGGACCTTGAACACTGAAGCTTTCTTT.

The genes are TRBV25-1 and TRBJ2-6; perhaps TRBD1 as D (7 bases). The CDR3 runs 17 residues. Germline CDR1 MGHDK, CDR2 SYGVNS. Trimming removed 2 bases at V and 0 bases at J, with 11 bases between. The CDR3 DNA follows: TGTGCCAGCAGTGAAGGCGGGACAGCCTCTGGGGCCAACGTCCTGACTTTC. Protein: CASSEGGTASGANVLTF.